The TCR beta chain under discussion was sequenced for a study of cytomegalovirus exposure and HLA in healthy donors. Study observations and caveats: The authors enumerated roughly 160 TCR beta chains as linked to cytomegalovirus.

CDR1 and CDR2 from the germline V gene are SGHTA and FQGNSA. The CDR3 consists of 15 residues. V lost 2 bases to trimming and J lost 0 bases, with 7 bases between them. PCR primers comprised 60 Vbeta and 13 Jbeta primers. Produced via immunoSEQ multiplex PCR; TCRdb's table is partial and in-frame only. This sample's table reports some 55,000 clones. A word on this clone: What it binds is not known.

This chain joins TRBV7-2 and TRBJ2-2; D is unresolved. The specimen sequenced was PBMCs. The origin of this receptor is a woman in her thirties or forties in good health and CMV-seronegative. Here the CDR3 DNA reads TGTGCCAGCAGCTTATTTCAATCGAACACCGGGGAGCTGTTTTTT. This encodes CASSLFQSNTGELFF.